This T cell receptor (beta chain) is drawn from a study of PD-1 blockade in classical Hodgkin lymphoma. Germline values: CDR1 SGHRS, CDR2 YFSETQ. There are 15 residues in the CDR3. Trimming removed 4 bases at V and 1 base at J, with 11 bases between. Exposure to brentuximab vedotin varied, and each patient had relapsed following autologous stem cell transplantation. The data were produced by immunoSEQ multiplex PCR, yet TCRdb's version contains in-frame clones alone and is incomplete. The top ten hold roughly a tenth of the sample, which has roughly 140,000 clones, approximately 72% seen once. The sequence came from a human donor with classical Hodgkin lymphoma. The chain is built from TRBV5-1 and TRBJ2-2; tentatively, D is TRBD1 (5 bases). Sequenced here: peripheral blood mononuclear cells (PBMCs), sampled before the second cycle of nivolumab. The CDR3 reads CASSPGRENTGELFF. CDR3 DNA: TGCGCCAGCAGCCCGGGCAGGGAGAACACCGGGGAGCTGTTTTTT.